This T cell receptor beta chain was recovered during a study of PD-L1 blockade in urothelial cancer. Overall study: Specimens of blood held a median count of roughly 150,000 T cells.

Germline V gives CDR1 LGHNT, CDR2 FRNRAP. The CDR3 loop spans 14 amino acids. Trimming took 6 bases from V and 9 from J; bases not matched to a gene: 8. The time point is: peripheral blood 6 weeks after treatment start. Regarding the study as a whole: Durable benefit was linked to greater 3-week expansion of tumor-associated blood clones.

The templates were synthetic TCR analogs, and they were spiked into each PCR. Repertoires were generated with immunoSEQ multiplex PCR, while TCRdb's copy carries only in-frame clones and drops some. The table lists over 70,000 clones, around 78% of them singletons. The sample holds one count of this clone. Its antigen remains unidentified. The chain combines TRBV12-5 with TRBJ2-1; 10 bases map to TRBD1. The source was PBMCs, collected around atezolizumab (anti-PD-L1) treatment. This clonotype was obtained from a man in his 70s with urothelial cancer. In DNA, the CDR3 is TGTGCTAGTGGCCAGGGACAGGGGAGAGGTGAGCAGTTCTTC. Amino acids: CASGQGQGRGEQFF. The variable domain in full, with the rest retrieved from reference TRBV12-5 and TRBJ2-1, is DARVTQTPRHKVTEMGQEVTMRCQPILGHNTVFWYRQTMMQGLELLAYFRNRAPLDDSGMPKDRFSAEMPDATLATLKIQPSEPRDSAVYFCASGQGQGRGEQFFGPGTRLTVL.